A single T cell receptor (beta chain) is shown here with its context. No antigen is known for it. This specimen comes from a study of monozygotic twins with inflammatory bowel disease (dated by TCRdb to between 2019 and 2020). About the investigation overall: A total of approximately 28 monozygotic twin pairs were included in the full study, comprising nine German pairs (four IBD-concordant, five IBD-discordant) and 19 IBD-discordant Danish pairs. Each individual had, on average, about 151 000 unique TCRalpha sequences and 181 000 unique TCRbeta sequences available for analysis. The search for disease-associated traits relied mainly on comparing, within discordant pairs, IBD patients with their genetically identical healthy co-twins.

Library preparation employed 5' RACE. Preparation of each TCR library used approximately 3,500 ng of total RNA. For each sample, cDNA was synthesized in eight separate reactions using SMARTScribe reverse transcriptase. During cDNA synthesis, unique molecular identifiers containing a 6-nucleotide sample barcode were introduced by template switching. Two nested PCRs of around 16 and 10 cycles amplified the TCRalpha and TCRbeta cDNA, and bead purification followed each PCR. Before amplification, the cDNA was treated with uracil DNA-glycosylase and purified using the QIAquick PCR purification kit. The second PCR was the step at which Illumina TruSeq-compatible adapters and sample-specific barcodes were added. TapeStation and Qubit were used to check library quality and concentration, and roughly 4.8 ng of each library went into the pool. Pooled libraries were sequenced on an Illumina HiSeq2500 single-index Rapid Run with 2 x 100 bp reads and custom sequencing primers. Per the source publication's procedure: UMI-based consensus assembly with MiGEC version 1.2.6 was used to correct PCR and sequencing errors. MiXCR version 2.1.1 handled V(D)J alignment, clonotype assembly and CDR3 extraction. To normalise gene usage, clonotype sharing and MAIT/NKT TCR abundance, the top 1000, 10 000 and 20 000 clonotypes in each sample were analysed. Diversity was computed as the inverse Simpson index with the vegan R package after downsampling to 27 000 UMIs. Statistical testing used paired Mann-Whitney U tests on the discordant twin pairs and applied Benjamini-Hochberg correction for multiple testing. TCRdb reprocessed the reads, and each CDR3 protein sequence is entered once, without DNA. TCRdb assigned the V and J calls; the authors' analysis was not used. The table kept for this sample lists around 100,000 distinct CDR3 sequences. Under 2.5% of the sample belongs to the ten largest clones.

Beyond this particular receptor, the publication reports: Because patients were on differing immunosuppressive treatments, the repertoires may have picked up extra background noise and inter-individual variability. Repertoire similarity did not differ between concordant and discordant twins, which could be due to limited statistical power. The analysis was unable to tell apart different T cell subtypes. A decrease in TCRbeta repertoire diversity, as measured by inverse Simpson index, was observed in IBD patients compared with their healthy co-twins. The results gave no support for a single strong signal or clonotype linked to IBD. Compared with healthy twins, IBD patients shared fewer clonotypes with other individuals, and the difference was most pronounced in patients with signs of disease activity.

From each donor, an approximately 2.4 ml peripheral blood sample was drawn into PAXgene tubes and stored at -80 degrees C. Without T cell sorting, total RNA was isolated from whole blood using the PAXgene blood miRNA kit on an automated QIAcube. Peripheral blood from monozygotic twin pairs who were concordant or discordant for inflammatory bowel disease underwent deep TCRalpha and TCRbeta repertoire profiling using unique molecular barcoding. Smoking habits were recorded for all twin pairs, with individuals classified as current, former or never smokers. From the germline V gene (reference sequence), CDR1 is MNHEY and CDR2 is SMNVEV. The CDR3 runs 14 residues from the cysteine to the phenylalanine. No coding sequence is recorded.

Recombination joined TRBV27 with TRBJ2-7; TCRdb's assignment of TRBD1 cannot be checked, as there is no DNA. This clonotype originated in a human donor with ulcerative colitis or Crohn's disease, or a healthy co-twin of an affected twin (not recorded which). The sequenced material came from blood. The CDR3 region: CASSLITGSYEQYF.